This T cell receptor (beta chain) was identified during a study of CD8 T cells in ankylosing spondylitis. Regarding the study as a whole: A TCR beta motif made of several highly homologous variants seemed typical of ankylosing spondylitis blood. Disease-linked clones, CD8+, were relatively rare in peripheral blood. Some of the motif variants had earlier been found in reactive arthritis patients' fluid and blood. Disease-associated clones were reportedly significantly overrepresented in matched ankylosing spondylitis synovial fluid.

Quantitative 5'-RACE with molecular barcodes generated TCR beta libraries. TCRdb independently ran MiXCR on the 5' RACE reads; one entry per CDR3 protein. Found here are about 750,000 distinct CDR3 sequences, under 20% of them singletons; the top ten hold 19%. As for this clonotype: The antigen remains undetermined.

The CDR3 contains 12 residues. Germline-derived CDR1 and CDR2 are SNHLY and FYNNEI. V gave up 3 bases and J gave up 8 bases, with 10 bases separating them. The rearrangement links TRBV2 to TRBJ1-1; D remains unclear. This receptor was identified in a male donor with ankylosing spondylitis. The specimen was blood, either unsorted or a sorted T cell fraction (not recorded which). CDR3 sequence (DNA): TGTGCCAGCAGTGACGGTAGTCAGGAAGCTTTCTTT. Its protein is CASSDGSQEAFF.